This T cell receptor (beta chain) derives from a study of cytomegalovirus exposure and HLA in healthy donors. Overall study results and limits: Only CMV serostatus was available as immune exposure information.

Turning to this clone: Its antigen is still unknown.

From germline, CDR1 is SQVTM and CDR2 ANQGSEA. Trimming removed 6 bases at V and 5 bases at J, with 12 bases between. CDR3 length: 12 amino acids. This PCR relied on a set of 60 Vbeta primers and 13 Jbeta primers. Clones were read by immunoSEQ multiplex PCR, and TCRdb kept only the in-frame ones, dropping some. The sample comprises about 160,000 clones, 82% of which are singletons, and roughly 10% rests with the top ten. Source material: PBMCs. The sequence was obtained from a man over 45 in good health and CMV-seropositive. The chain recombines TRBV29-1 with TRBJ2-3, with D unclear. CDR3 DNA: TGCAGCGTCTGGCAGGTTAAAGATACGCAGTATTTT. Amino acid sequence: CSVWQVKDTQYF.